One and the same sample provided the 14 T cell receptor beta chains below, sequenced in a study of blood T cell repertoires in COVID-19. Assay: immunoSEQ multiplex PCR; the TCRdb copy retains only in-frame clones and omits some. The sample holds just over 350,000 clones, roughly 87% seen once. The sequenced sample was PBMCs or T cells enriched from blood (not recorded which). These receptors all come from a woman in her thirties who had recovered from COVID-19.

The CDR3 DNA reads as TGTGCCAGCAGCCAAGCCGGGGAGAACACTGAAGCTTTCTTT. Its translation is CASSQAGENTEAFF. This rearrangement joins TRBV4-2 to TRBJ1-1; D not certain. In germline, CDR1 is LGHNA, CDR2 YNFKEQ. Trimming removed 1 base at V and 1 base at J, with 7 bases between. This CDR3 contains 14 residues.

The genes are TRBV28 and TRBJ2-7; TRBD2 is a possible D gene (6 bases). Germline-derived CDR1 and CDR2 are MDHEN and SYDVKM. CDR3 size: 14 residues. Trimming removed 3 bases from V and 2 bases from J, with 11 bases in between. The CDR3 protein is CASSLGTGPYEQYF. As DNA, the CDR3 is TGTGCCAGCAGTTTGGGGACTGGTCCCTACGAGCAGTACTTC.

The chain carries TRBV19 and TRBJ1-2; D may be TRBD1 (6 bases). The CDR3 is 15 residues long. Germline lookup yields CDR1 LNHDA and CDR2 SQIVND (reference sequence). The V gene lost 1 base and the J gene lost 6 bases, with 15 bases spanning the gap. The CDR3 reads CASSIVYREPHGYTF. The CDR3 DNA reads TGTGCCAGTAGTATAGTCTACAGGGAGCCCCATGGCTACACCTTC.

The chain couples TRBV29-1 to TRBJ2-5, with 12 nucleotides matching TRBD2. The V segment lost 4 bases and the J segment 5 bases; nucleotides outside the gene matches: 11. CDR1 SQVTM and CDR2 ANQGSEA come from the germline V gene. The CDR3 has 16 amino acids. CDR3 nucleotides: TGCAGCGTTGGCGCTAGCGGGGGGGTTTATGGTGAGACCCAGTACTTC. Translating it yields CSVGASGGVYGETQYF. The full variable domain, completed using reference TRBV29-1 and TRBJ2-5, is SAVISQKPSRDICQRGTSLTIQCQVDSQVTMMFWYRQQPGQSLTLIATANQGSEATYESGFVIDKFPISRPNLTFSTLTVSNMSPEDSSIYLCSVGASGGVYGETQYFGPGTRLLVL.

This clone was counted once. The chain is built from TRBV10-3 and TRBJ1-2; 9 nucleotides align to TRBD1. The V gene's germline CDR1 is ENHRY and CDR2 SYGVKD. V trimming: 6 bases; J trimming: 3 bases; junction bases outside the gene matches: 2. The CDR3 is 13 amino acids. CDR3 sequence: CAIRRQGDYGYTF. DNA for the CDR3: TGTGCCATCAGGAGACAGGGGGACTATGGCTACACCTTC.

The rearrangement uses TRBV9 and TRBJ1-3, with TRBD1 identical over 10 bases. The trim removed 3 bases at V and 2 bases at J, leaving 2 bases unmatched. Germline CDR1 reads SGDLS; CDR2 reads YYNGEE. This CDR3 has 15 residues. This CDR3 reads CASSEGTGAGNTIYF. The CDR3 DNA sequence: TGTGCCAGCAGCGAGGGGACAGGGGCTGGAAACACCATATATTTT.

The CDR3: CASLPMSSYNEQFF. CDR3 nucleotides: TGTGCCAGTCTCCCTATGAGCTCCTACAATGAGCAGTTCTTC. V and J are TRBV28 and TRBJ2-1; the D is unclear. The CDR3 is made up of 14 amino acids. Trimming removed 9 bases from V and 0 bases from J, with 12 bases in between. The germline gives CDR1 MDHEN, CDR2 SYDVKM. Full variable domain (remainder filled in from reference TRBV28 and TRBJ2-1): DVKVTQSSRYLVKRTGEKVFLECVQDMDHENMFWYRQDPGLGLRLIYFSYDVKMKEKGDIPEGYSVSREKKERFSLILESASTNQTSMYLCASLPMSSYNEQFFGPGTRLTVL.

The genes are TRBV18 and TRBJ2-1; TRBD2 aligns across 9 bases. Trimming took 1 base from V and 8 from J; bases not matched to a gene: 3. The CDR3 has 14 amino acids. Germline CDR1 KGHSH, CDR2 LQKENI. The CDR3 loop is CASSPLAGVDEQFF. CDR3 nucleotides: TGTGCCAGCTCACCACTAGCGGGGGTGGATGAGCAGTTCTTC.

The genes are TRBV6-5 and TRBJ1-1, with D possibly matching TRBD1 (5 bases). The CDR3 spans 11 residues. V was clipped by 7 bases and J by 7 bases, with 10 bases between them. Looked up from germline, CDR1 is MNHEY and CDR2 is SVGAGI. Here the CDR3 DNA reads TGTGCCAGCATGGTAGGGGTTGAAGCTTTCTTT. Translating gives CASMVGVEAFF.

This clone has only a few counts. The chain employs TRBV14 and TRBJ1-3, with D unclear. This CDR3 has 16 amino acids. The germline V gene has CDR1 SGHDN and CDR2 FVKESK. The ends were cut back, 3 bases at V and 0 bases at J, with 12 bases in the middle. Written as DNA, the CDR3 is TGTGCCAGCAGCCAGTACTTAGAAGCCTCTGGAAACACCATATATTTT. Translating gives CASSQYLEASGNTIYF.

The chain recombines TRBV7-9 with TRBJ2-3; TRBD1 matches 9 bases. CDR1 is SEHNR and CDR2 is FQNEAQ in the germline V gene (reference sequence). Trimming cost V 2 bases and J 2 bases; bases outside gene matches: 5. The CDR3 has 16 amino acids. The CDR3 nucleotides read TGTGCCAGCAGCTTAATGGGACAGGGTCACACAGATACGCAGTATTTT. Its translation: CASSLMGQGHTDTQYF. Using reference TRBV7-9 and TRBJ2-3 for the parts outside the CDR3, the full variable domain is DTGVSQNPRHKITKRGQNVTFRCDPISEHNRLYWYRQTLGQGPEFLTYFQNEAQLEKSRLLSDRFSAERPKGSFSTLEIQRTEQGDSAMYLCASSLMGQGHTDTQYFGPGTRLTVL.

V is TRBV28 and J is TRBJ1-4; possibly TRBD1 for D (6 bases). The germline CDR1 and CDR2 sequences are MDHEN and SYDVKM. The germline V and J ends were trimmed by 3 bases and 4 bases, with 12 bases remaining between them. CDR3 length equals 15 residues. In nucleotides, the CDR3 is TGTGCCAGCAGTTTGCGGCAGGGGATTAATGAAAAACTGTTTTTT. The encoded protein is CASSLRQGINEKLFF.

The rearrangement uses TRBV14 and TRBJ1-1; no reliable D call. Deletions cut 0 bases from V and 9 bases from J, with 14 bases between. The CDR3 spans 14 residues. The germline CDR1 and CDR2 sequences are SGHDN and FVKESK. CDR3 sequence (DNA): TGTGCCAGCAGCCAAGACTCCGGGTCCCTTCAAGCTTTCTTT. This encodes CASSQDSGSLQAFF.

The gene calls are TRBV6-5 and TRBJ1-4; 7 bases fit TRBD1. V lost 6 bases, J lost 7 bases, and 11 bases stayed unmatched. CDR3 length: 15 amino acids. Germline values: CDR1 MNHEY, CDR2 SVGAGI. Written as DNA, the CDR3 is TGTGCCAGCAGCATGGACAGGAATTTCGGTGAAAAACTGTTTTTT. Amino acids: CASSMDRNFGEKLFF.